This TCR beta chain emerged from a study of T cell responses to AZD1222 COVID-19 vaccine. Study results and caveats: The study reported that nearly half of spike-specific TCRs target unmutated variant regions. Spike-wide vaccine-associated CD4 TCRs dominated at 160-218 and 743-854. Most donors were white British and more were female, and clonal diversity was possibly underestimated. At study baseline, merely several AZD1222 recipients were seropositive.

TCRdb keeps only in-frame clones here, not all; method: immunoSEQ multiplex PCR. The sample includes 180,000 or so clones, about 93% of them seen just once. As regards this clone: Its cognate antigen is unknown.

The CDR3 totals 14 residues. Trimming left V 3 bases short and J 2 bases short, with 9 bases between. The germline CDR1 and CDR2 sequences are SGDLS and YYNGEE. This clonotype originated in an adult in good health. This specimen consisted of peripheral blood, obtained on day 0 of AZD1222 vaccination. The chain couples TRBV9 to TRBJ1-3, with D unresolved. In nucleotides, the CDR3 is TGTGCCAGCAGCGGACGGACCCCTGGAAACACCATATATTTT. It specifies CASSGRTPGNTIYF.